This is a list of T cell receptor beta chains from one sample in a study of cytomegalovirus exposure and HLA in healthy donors. Method: immunoSEQ multiplex PCR; TCRdb's copy keeps in-frame clones and lacks some. The sample lists some 98,000 clones, 70% to 90% seen once, with 3% to 4% in the top ten. Material for sequencing was PBMCs. The receptors were gathered from a woman aged 30 to 39 in good health and CMV-seronegative. Both conserved end residues are part of each CDR3. Each record gives: V gene, J gene, D gene, clone size, CDR3 DNA, CDR3 protein. The D gene is left open where the match is weak. The size of a clone is reported for some rows only, either as once, few or many, or as a class for expanded clones.

>TRBV19|TRBJ2-7|TRBD2|NA
TGTGCCAGTAGTACCCCCTGGGAGGGCGAGCAGTACTTC
CASSTPWEGEQYF
>TRBV18|TRBJ1-5|NA|once
TGTGCCAGCTCACCCGGGACACAAAATCAGCCCCAGCATTTT
CASSPGTQNQPQHF
>TRBV18|TRBJ1-4|NA|NA
TGTGCCAGCTCACCGCAGGGCTGGGGTAATGAAAAACTGTTTTTT
CASSPQGWGNEKLFF
>TRBV5-5|TRBJ2-2|NA|NA
TGTGCCAGCAGCTTAAACAGGGTCACCGGGGAGCTGTTTTTT
CASSLNRVTGELFF
>TRBV28|TRBJ1-5|TRBD1|NA
TGTGCCAGCAGTTTAGTGTGGGGGGCAGGGGGTGGTCAGCCCCAGCATTTT
CASSLVWGAGGGQPQHF
>TRBV18|TRBJ1-2|TRBD1|once
TGTGCCAGCTCACCTGGACAGGGGGAGTACTATGGCTACACCTTC
CASSPGQGEYYGYTF
>TRBV5-1|TRBJ2-1|TRBD2|NA
TGCGCCAGCACCTGGGGGGCTAGCGGGTTTAATGAGCAGTTCTTC
CASTWGASGFNEQFF
>TRBV6-6|TRBJ2-2|TRBD1|NA
TGTGCCACCCGGGACAGTAACACCGGGGAGCTGTTTTTT
CATRDSNTGELFF
>TRBV5-1|TRBJ1-4|NA|NA
TGCGCCAGCAGTTCCCAGGGATTCGGCGAAAAACTGTTTTTT
CASSSQGFGEKLFF
>TRBV29-1|TRBJ1-1|NA|NA
TGCAGCGTTGCTCGGAGACTGAACACTGAAGCTTTCTTT
CSVARRLNTEAFF
>TRBV11-2|TRBJ2-1|NA|NA
TGTGCCAGCAGCTCCGGGACTCTAACATCCTACAATGAGCAGTTCTTC
CASSSGTLTSYNEQFF
>TRBV6-1|TRBJ2-6|TRBD1|few
TGTGCCATCAGGGGGACATTGACGGACGTCCTGACTTTC
CAIRGTLTDVLTF
>TRBV21-1|TRBJ2-7|NA|once
TGTGCCAGCAGCAAAGTTTTAGGTGGAGCGGGAGTCCTCTACGAGCAGTACTTC
CASSKVLGGAGVLYEQYF
>TRBV29-1|TRBJ1-5|NA|NA
TGCAGCGTTGAGACGGAGGCAGGAAATGAGCCCCAGCATTTT
CSVETEAGNEPQHF
>TRBV7-2|TRBJ2-7|NA|NA
TGTGCCAGCAGCCAGGGCCCATTCTACGAGCAGTACTTC
CASSQGPFYEQYF
>TRBV29-1|TRBJ2-5|TRBD1|NA
TGCAGCGTCGCCGGGACAGGGGGCCCAGAGACCCAGTACTTC
CSVAGTGGPETQYF
>TRBV19|TRBJ1-1|TRBD1|NA
TGTGCCAGCATTCCTCGGACAGGGGGTGGTTGGAACACTGAAGCTTTCTTT
CASIPRTGGGWNTEAFF
>TRBV28|TRBJ2-7|TRBD2|NA
TGTGCCAGCAGTTGGCAGGGACTAGCGAGCTCCGGGGCAGAAGCCGAGCAGTACTTC
CASSWQGLASSGAEAEQYF
>TRBV7-2|TRBJ1-1|NA|NA
TGTGCCAGCAGCTCGCAACAGGGGAACACTGAAGCTTTCTTT
CASSSQQGNTEAFF
>TRBV28|TRBJ2-7|NA|once
TGTGCCAGCAGTGTGGGTGGGGCAGGGACCTACGAGCAGTACTTC
CASSVGGAGTYEQYF
>TRBV7-2|TRBJ2-7|TRBD2|NA
TGTGCCAGCAGCTTAGCTAGCGGGAGGGCCGAGTACGAGCAGTACTTC
CASSLASGRAEYEQYF
>TRBV11-2|TRBJ2-1|TRBD2|NA
TGTGCCAGCAGCTCAGGACTAGCTTACAATGAGCAGTTCTTC
CASSSGLAYNEQFF
>TRBV18|TRBJ1-2|NA|NA
TGTGCCAGCTCGCCATCCGGGGATGGCTACACCTTC
CASSPSGDGYTF
>TRBV7-9|TRBJ1-2|TRBD1|NA
TGTGCCAGCAGCCCGACAGGGGGGGCAACTAACTATGGCTACACCTTC
CASSPTGGATNYGYTF
>TRBV19|TRBJ2-1|NA|NA
TGTGCCAGTAGTCGAGACAGGAGCTCCTACAATGAGCAGTTCTTC
CASSRDRSSYNEQFF
>TRBV11-3|TRBJ2-7|TRBD1|NA
TGTGCCAGCAGCTTAGGAGGGGGCCACTACGAGCAGTACTTC
CASSLGGGHYEQYF
>TRBV19|TRBJ2-5|NA|NA
TGTGCCAGTAGTCTGGTGGTAGAAGAGACCCAGTACTTC
CASSLVVEETQYF
>TRBV10-3|TRBJ2-2|NA|NA
TGTGCCATCAGTGAAAATAGACATGCCGGGGAGCTGTTTTTT
CAISENRHAGELFF
>TRBV5-1|TRBJ2-1|TRBD2|NA
TGCGCCAGCAGCTCCACCGAGGGACTAGCGGGAGTCAATGAGCAGTTCTTC
CASSSTEGLAGVNEQFF
>TRBV5-1|TRBJ2-1|TRBD1|NA
TGCGCCAGCAGCGATACGACAGGGGGCTACAATGAGCAGTTCTTC
CASSDTTGGYNEQFF
>TRBV28|TRBJ1-2|NA|NA
TGTGCCAGCAGTTTATGGACAGCTAACTATGGCTACACCTTC
CASSLWTANYGYTF